Presented here are 22 T cell receptor beta chains from one specimen sequenced in a study of T cells in Graves' hyperthyroidism and ophthalmopathy. RNA transcripts yielded amplified TCR beta CDR3 regions. The TCR CDR3 first-round RT-PCR relied on the HTBI primer set. From the multiplex PCR reads, TCRdb called clonotypes with MiXCR, one entry per CDR3 protein. The data contain roughly 660,000 distinct CDR3 sequences, 15% to 20% of them seen just once; the ten biggest clones take up around 16%. What was sequenced was blood. The receptor set was obtained from a man between 50 and 59 years old with Graves' hyperthyroidism.

This clonotype has more than one count but fewer than ten. V gene TRBV27 combines with J gene TRBJ2-2, with D tentatively TRBD1 (5 bases). The ends were cut back, 7 bases at V and 1 base at J, with 13 bases in the middle. Germline V CDR1 and CDR2: MNHEY, SMNVEV (reference sequence). The CDR3 has 15 residues. CDR3: CASTHGRENTGELFF. In DNA form, the CDR3 reads TGTGCCAGCACTCATGGCAGGGAGAACACCGGGGAGCTGTTTTTT.

This clonotype was counted at least ten times. The chain carries TRBV11-2 and TRBJ2-5; 13 bases are shared with TRBD2. V gave up 5 bases and J gave up 0 bases; unmatched junction bases: 6. The length of the CDR3 is 17 residues. Germline lookup yields CDR1 SGHAT and CDR2 FQNNGV. CDR3 nucleotide sequence: TGTGCCAGCAGCCAAGGGACTAGCGGGATAGACCAAGAGACCCAGTACTTC. Its translation is CASSQGTSGIDQETQYF.

In its sample, this clonotype was seen a few times. V is TRBV3-1 and J is TRBJ2-4; D unclear. Germline CDR1 is LGHDT and CDR2 is YNNKEL (reference sequence). The CDR3 has 14 amino acids. Trimming removed 0 bases at V and 8 bases at J, with 11 bases between. For the CDR3, the DNA is TGTGCCAGCAGCCAAGATTTGGAGCCGGACATTCAGTACTTC. Translation gives CASSQDLEPDIQYF.

Ten or more counts support this clonotype. The chain couples TRBV7-8 to TRBJ2-5; D unclear. The CDR3 is 13 amino acids. The V end was cut by 7 bases, the J end by 1 base, with 10 bases between. Looked up from germline, CDR1 is SGHVS and CDR2 is FQNEAQ. CDR3: CASTIDGQETQYF. The CDR3 DNA sequence: TGTGCCAGCACCATCGATGGCCAAGAGACCCAGTACTTC. Full variable domain (rest looked up from reference TRBV7-8 and TRBJ2-5): GAGVSQSPRYKVAKRGQDVALRCDPISGHVSLFWYQQALGQGPEFLTYFQNEAQLDKSGLPSDRFFAERPEGSVSTLKIQRTQQEDSAVYLCASTIDGQETQYFGPGTRLLVL.

The genes are TRBV5-1 and TRBJ2-1; D might be TRBD2 (5 bases). The V gene lost 1 base and the J gene lost 5 bases, with 13 bases spanning the gap. This CDR3 has 15 residues. CDR1 and CDR2 from the germline V gene are SGHRS and YFSETQ. The DNA of the CDR3 is TGCGCCAGCAGCTTGCCCAGCGGAACCGACAATGAGCAGTTCTTC. It translates to CASSLPSGTDNEQFF.

In this sample, this clonotype turned up many times. The rearrangement links TRBV7-2 to TRBJ2-3; 10 bases line up with TRBD2. In germline, CDR1 is SGHTA, CDR2 FQGNSA. V was pared by 0 bases and J by 4 bases, with 4 bases of the junction left unmatched. The CDR3 contains 16 residues. For the CDR3, the DNA is TGTGCCAGCAGCTTAGCGCTAGCGGGAGCCTCAGATACGCAGTATTTT. It specifies CASSLALAGASDTQYF.

This clonotype was seen many times. The chain recombines TRBV12-3 or TRBV12-4 with TRBJ1-1; a possible D gene is TRBD1 (6 bases). Deletions cut 5 bases from V and 1 base from J, with 14 bases between. This CDR3 has 15 amino acids. CDR3 nucleotides: TGTGCCAGCAGTATCTGGACAGAAGAGAACACTGAAGCTTTCTTT. It codes for CASSIWTEENTEAFF.

This clonotype showed up many times. The rearrangement links TRBV12-3 or TRBV12-4 to TRBJ2-5, with D maybe TRBD2 (7 bases). The CDR3 sequence is 14 residues long. Trimming cost V 3 bases and J 4 bases, with 12 bases left between them. The CDR3 is CASSLGGGAETQYF. The CDR3 DNA is TGTGCCAGCAGTTTGGGGGGGGGGGCAGAGACCCAGTACTTC.

The table lists this clonotype with many counts. The chain couples TRBV7-9 to TRBJ1-3; TRBD1 aligns across 8 bases. Unmatched junction bases numbered 1, after V lost 1 base and J lost 2 bases. Germline CDR1 SEHNR, CDR2 FQNEAQ (reference sequence). CDR3 length: 15 residues. The CDR3 protein is CASSLGQGTGNTIYF. The DNA for the CDR3 is TGTGCCAGCAGCTTAGGACAGGGGACTGGAAACACCATATATTTT.

This chain joins TRBV18 and TRBJ1-1, with unresolved D. Germline loops: CDR1 KGHSH, CDR2 LQKENI. The CDR3 has 16 amino acids. V was pared by 3 bases and J by 5 bases, with 19 bases between. The CDR3 nucleotides are TGTGCCAGCTCACCTAACAGTCCGGACCTGGGGACTGAAGCTTTCTTT. Translation: CASSPNSPDLGTEAFF.

This clonotype occurred many times. The chain carries TRBV11-2 and TRBJ2-7; D perhaps matches TRBD1 (6 bases). The CDR3 loop spans 14 amino acids. The germline gives CDR1 SGHAT, CDR2 FQNNGV. Trimming shortened V by 1 base and J by 4 bases, and 11 bases separated the two germline ends. CDR3 nucleotide sequence: TGTGCCAGCAGCTTAGGAGGGGACAAGTACGAGCAGTACTTC. It yields the protein CASSLGGDKYEQYF. The full variable domain, its missing parts supplied by reference TRBV11-2 and TRBJ2-7, is EAGVAQSPRYKIIEKRQSVAFWCNPISGHATLYWYQQILGQGPKLLIQFQNNGVVDDSQLPKDRFSAERLKGVDSTLKIQPAKLEDSAVYLCASSLGGDKYEQYFGPGTRLTVT.

This clonotype was counted ten times or more. The chain combines TRBV28 with TRBJ1-2; 9 positions match TRBD1. V was clipped by 5 bases and J by 8 bases; unmatched bases: 3. The V gene's germline CDR1 is MDHEN and CDR2 SYDVKM. This CDR3 has 12 amino acids. The CDR3, as DNA: TGTGCCAGCAGTCGGACAGGGGTGGGCTACACCTTC. Amino acids: CASSRTGVGYTF.

At least ten counts were recorded for this clonotype. This chain uses TRBV29-1 with TRBJ2-7, with 7 bases aligning to TRBD2. Germline assignment: CDR1 SQVTM and CDR2 ANQGSEA. The CDR3 loop spans 13 amino acids. V gave up 7 bases and J gave up 4 bases; unmatched junction bases: 10. The CDR3 bases are TGCAGCGCTGGGGGTGGAGCGGGATACGAGCAGTACTTC. This sequence encodes CSAGGGAGYEQYF.

Notes on this clonotype: Since a much larger clone is just one base distant, this may be a read error. V and J are TRBV6-2 or TRBV6-3 and TRBJ2-3, with a weak D call TRBD2 (5 bases). V lost 0 bases and J lost 3, with 13 bases in between. Per germline, CDR1 MNHEY and CDR2 SVGEGT. This CDR3 has 16 residues. CDR3 region: CASSYSGTEETDTQYF. The CDR3 DNA reads TGTGCCAGCAGTTACTCTGGCACGGAGGAAACAGATACGCAGTATTTT.

V gene TRBV20-1 combines with J gene TRBJ2-7, with D perhaps TRBD1 (5 bases). The CDR3 sequence is 12 residues long. V shed 3 bases and J shed 6 bases, with 12 bases lying between them. In germline, CDR1 is DFQATT, CDR2 SNEGSKA (reference sequence). In nucleotides, the CDR3 is TGCAGTGCTAGGGACAAAGGCGCCGAGCAGTACTTC. This encodes CSARDKGAEQYF.

The chain links TRBV5-1 to TRBJ2-6; maybe TRBD2 (5 bases). V was shortened by 0 bases and J by 0 bases, with 10 bases between the two germline ends. CDR3 length equals 17 residues. Looked up from germline, CDR1 is SGHRS and CDR2 is YFSETQ. The CDR3 DNA reads as TGCGCCAGCAGCTTGGGTTTCGGGGACTCTGGGGCCAACGTCCTGACTTTC. It yields the protein CASSLGFGDSGANVLTF.

This clonotype was counted many times. The chain carries TRBV7-2 and TRBJ1-5, with no clear D. The V and J ends lost 5 bases and 13 bases respectively, with 24 bases between them. The V gene's germline CDR1 is SGHTA and CDR2 FQGNSA. The CDR3 has 15 amino acids. CDR3 residues: CASSLDPLTGQRQHF. The CDR3 DNA follows: TGTGCCAGCAGCCTAGACCCCTTGACCGGCCAACGACAGCATTTT.

V usage is TRBV30 and J usage is TRBJ2-3; a possible D gene is TRBD1 (5 bases). Trimming took off 1 base at V and 6 bases at J, with 14 bases between the two ends. Per the germline V gene, CDR1 is GTSNPN and CDR2 is SVGIG (reference sequence). The length of the CDR3 is 14 residues. The CDR3 protein is CAWSEAGNWDTQYF. The CDR3, as DNA: TGTGCCTGGAGTGAGGCAGGGAATTGGGATACGCAGTATTTT.

In DNA form, the CDR3 reads TGTGCCAGCAGCCAGACAGGGGGCGCGGATCTAAACGAGCAGTACTTC. Its protein is CASSQTGGADLNEQYF. The J gene is TRBJ2-7, the V gene TRBV3-1, with TRBD1 identical over 10 bases. J was trimmed by 5 bases and V by 3 bases; bases with no gene match: 10. CDR3 length: 16 amino acids. Looked up from germline, CDR1 is LGHDT and CDR2 is YNNKEL (reference sequence).

The rearrangement joins TRBV30 to TRBJ2-2; 14 nucleotides match TRBD2. This CDR3 has 16 residues. The germline V gene has CDR1 GTSNPN and CDR2 SVGIG (reference sequence). V gave up 3 bases and J gave up 5 bases; unmatched junction bases: 5. This CDR3 is CAWRGTSGSGTGELFF. The DNA for the CDR3 is TGTGCCTGGAGGGGGACTAGCGGGAGTGGGACCGGGGAGCTGTTTTTT. Looking up the rest from reference TRBV30 and TRBJ2-2 gives the full variable domain: SQTIHQWPATLVQPVGSPLSLECTVEGTSNPNLYWYRQAAGRGLQLLFYSVGIGQISSEVPQNLSASRPQDRQFILSSKKLLLSDSGFYLCAWRGTSGSGTGELFFGEGSRLTVL.

This chain joins TRBV7-9 and TRBJ2-5; 8 bases match TRBD2. Germline loops: CDR1 SEHNR, CDR2 FQNEAQ (reference sequence). After removal of 8 bases from V and 1 base from J, the junction contained 6 bases not matched to a gene. CDR3 length: 14 residues. The CDR3 bases are TGTGCCAGCGCAGCGGGGGTATCCCAAGAGACCCAGTACTTC. This codes for CASAAGVSQETQYF.

CDR3 sequence (DNA): TGTGCCTGGAGCGGACAGTTTAGCAATCAGCCCCAGCATTTT. Amino acid sequence: CAWSGQFSNQPQHF. This chain links TRBV30 with TRBJ1-5; D is possibly TRBD1 (6 bases). Germline loops: CDR1 GTSNPN, CDR2 SVGIG (reference sequence). The length of the CDR3 is 14 residues. Trimming took off 3 bases at V and 0 bases at J, with 9 bases between the two ends. Variable domain in full (rest from reference TRBV30 and TRBJ1-5): SQTIHQWPATLVQPVGSPLSLECTVEGTSNPNLYWYRQAAGRGLQLLFYSVGIGQISSEVPQNLSASRPQDRQFILSSKKLLLSDSGFYLCAWSGQFSNQPQHFGDGTRLSIL.